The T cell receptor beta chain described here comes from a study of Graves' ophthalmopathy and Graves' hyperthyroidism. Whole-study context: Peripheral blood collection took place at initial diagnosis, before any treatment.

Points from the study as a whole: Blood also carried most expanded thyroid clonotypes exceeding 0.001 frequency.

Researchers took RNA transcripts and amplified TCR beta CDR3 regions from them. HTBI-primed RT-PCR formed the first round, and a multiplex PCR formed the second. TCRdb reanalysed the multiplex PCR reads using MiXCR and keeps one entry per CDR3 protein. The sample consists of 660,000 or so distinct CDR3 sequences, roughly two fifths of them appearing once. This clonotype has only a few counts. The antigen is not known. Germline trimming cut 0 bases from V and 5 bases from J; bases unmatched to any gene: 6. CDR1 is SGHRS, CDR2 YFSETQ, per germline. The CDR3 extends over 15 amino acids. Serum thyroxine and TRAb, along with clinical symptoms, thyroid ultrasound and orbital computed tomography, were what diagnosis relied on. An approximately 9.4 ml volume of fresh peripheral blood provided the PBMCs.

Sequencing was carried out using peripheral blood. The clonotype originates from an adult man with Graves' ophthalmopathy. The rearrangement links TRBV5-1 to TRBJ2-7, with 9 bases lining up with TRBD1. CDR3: CASSLAWDRVDEQYF. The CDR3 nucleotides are TGCGCCAGCAGCTTGGCTTGGGACAGGGTAGACGAGCAGTACTTC.